This TCR beta chain is from a study of CD8 T cells in Susac syndrome. The germline CDR1 and CDR2 sequences are DFQATT and SNEGSKA (reference sequence). The V segment lost 0 bases and the J segment 1 base; nucleotides outside the gene matches: 5. The CDR3 covers 15 residues. RNA in amounts of roughly 0.5 to 1 ug was reverse transcribed with random hexamers. The TCR beta CDR3 was amplified by immunoSEQ multiplex PCR across 54 Vbeta, 13 Jbeta. TCRdb called the immunoSEQ multiplex PCR reads again in MiXCR, with one record for every CDR3 protein. The sample has 150,000 to 160,000 distinct CDR3 sequences, around 95% seen once. Sequencing of TCR beta, carried out with a high-throughput approach, was applied to CD8+ and CD4+ T cells from the blood. TEMRA cells were FACS-enriched, with CD8+ and CD4+ T cells isolated negatively.

The chain carries TRBV20-1 and TRBJ1-2, with TRBD1 matching over 7 bases. The sequenced sample was CD8+ T cells from PBMCs. The TCR was taken from a human donor with multiple sclerosis. The CDR3 DNA is TGCAGTGCTAGAGATCAGGGGGTGTATAACTATGGCTACACCTTC. It yields the protein CSARDQGVYNYGYTF.